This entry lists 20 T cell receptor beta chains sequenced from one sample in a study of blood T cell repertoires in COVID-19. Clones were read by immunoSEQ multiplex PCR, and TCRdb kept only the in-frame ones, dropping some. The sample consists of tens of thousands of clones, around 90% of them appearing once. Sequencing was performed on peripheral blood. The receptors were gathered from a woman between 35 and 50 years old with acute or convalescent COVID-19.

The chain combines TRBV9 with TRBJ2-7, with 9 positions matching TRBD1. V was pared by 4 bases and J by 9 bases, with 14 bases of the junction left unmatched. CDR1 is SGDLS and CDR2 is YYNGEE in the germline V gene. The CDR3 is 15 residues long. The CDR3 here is CASSPQGAGSSGQYF. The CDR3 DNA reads TGTGCCAGCAGCCCACAGGGGGCTGGGAGTTCTGGGCAGTACTTC.

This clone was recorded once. Here the CDR3 DNA reads TGTGCCAGCAGCAAGACAGGGAACACCGGGGAGCTGTTTTTT. Its protein is CASSKTGNTGELFF. The genes are TRBV11-3 and TRBJ2-2, with a weak D call TRBD1 (6 bases). Germline CDR1 reads SGHNT; CDR2 reads YENEEA. The CDR3 consists of 14 residues. With 5 bases removed from V and 1 base from J, the gap between germline ends came to 8 bases.

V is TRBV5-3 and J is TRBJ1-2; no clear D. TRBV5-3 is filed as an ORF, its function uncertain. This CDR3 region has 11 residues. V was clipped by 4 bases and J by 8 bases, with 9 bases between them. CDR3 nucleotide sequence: TGTGCCAGAAGCGTCTCTTCCGGCTACACCTTC. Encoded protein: CARSVSSGYTF.

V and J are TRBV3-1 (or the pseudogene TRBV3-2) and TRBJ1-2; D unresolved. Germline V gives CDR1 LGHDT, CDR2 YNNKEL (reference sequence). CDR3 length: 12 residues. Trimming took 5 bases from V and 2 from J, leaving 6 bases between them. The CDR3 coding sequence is TGTGCCAGCAGCGGGAGGAACTATGGCTACACCTTC. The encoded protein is CASSGRNYGYTF.

The CDR3 bases are TGTGCCAGCAGTTACGGCGGTCTGAATTCACCCCTCCACTTT. Its protein product is CASSYGGLNSPLHF. The rearrangement uses TRBV6-2 or TRBV6-3 and TRBJ1-6; the D is unclear. In germline, CDR1 is MNHEY, CDR2 SVGEGT. The germline V and J ends were trimmed by 2 bases and 7 bases, with 9 bases remaining between them. The CDR3 length is 14 residues.

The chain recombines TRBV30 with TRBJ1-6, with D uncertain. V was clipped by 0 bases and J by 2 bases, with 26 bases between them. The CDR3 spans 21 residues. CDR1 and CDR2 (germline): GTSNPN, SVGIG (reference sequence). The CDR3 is CAWSVSSGGTPGGTYNSPLHF. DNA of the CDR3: TGTGCCTGGAGTGTAAGTAGCGGTGGTACCCCGGGAGGCACCTATAATTCACCCCTCCACTTT.

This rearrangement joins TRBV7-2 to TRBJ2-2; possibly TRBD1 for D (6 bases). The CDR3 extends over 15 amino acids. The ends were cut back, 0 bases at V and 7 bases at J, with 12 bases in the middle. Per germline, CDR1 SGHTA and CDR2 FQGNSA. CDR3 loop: CASSLASTGIGELFF. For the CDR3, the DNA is TGTGCCAGCAGCTTAGCGTCGACAGGCATCGGGGAGCTGTTTTTT.

The CDR3 nucleotides read TGTGCCAGCAGTGAAACTAGCGGGGAGTACTTC. Translating gives CASSETSGEYF. The chain uses TRBV28 and TRBJ2-7; 10 bases map to TRBD2. J was trimmed by 11 bases and V by 5 bases; bases with no gene match: 3. The CDR3 is 11 residues long. Germline-derived CDR1 and CDR2 are MDHEN and SYDVKM.

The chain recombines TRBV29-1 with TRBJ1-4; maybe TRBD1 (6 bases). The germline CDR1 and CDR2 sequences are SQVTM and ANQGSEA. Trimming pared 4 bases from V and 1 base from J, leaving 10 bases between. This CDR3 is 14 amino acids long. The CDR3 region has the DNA TGCAGCGTTGGGACAGACGGAACTAATGAAAAACTGTTTTTT. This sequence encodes CSVGTDGTNEKLFF.

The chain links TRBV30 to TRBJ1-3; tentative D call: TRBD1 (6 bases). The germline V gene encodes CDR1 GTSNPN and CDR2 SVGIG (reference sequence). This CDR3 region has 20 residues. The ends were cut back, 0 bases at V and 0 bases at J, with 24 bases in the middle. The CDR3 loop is CAWSVRSRQEGYDSGNTIYF. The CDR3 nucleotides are TGTGCCTGGAGTGTACGGTCCCGACAGGAAGGATACGACTCTGGAAACACCATATATTTT.

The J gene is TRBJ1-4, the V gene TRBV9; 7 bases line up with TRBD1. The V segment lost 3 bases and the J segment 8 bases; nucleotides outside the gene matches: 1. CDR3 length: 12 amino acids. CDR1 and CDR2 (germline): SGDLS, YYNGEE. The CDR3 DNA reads TGTGCCAGCAGCGAACAGGGGGAAAAACTGTTTTTT. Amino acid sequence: CASSEQGEKLFF.

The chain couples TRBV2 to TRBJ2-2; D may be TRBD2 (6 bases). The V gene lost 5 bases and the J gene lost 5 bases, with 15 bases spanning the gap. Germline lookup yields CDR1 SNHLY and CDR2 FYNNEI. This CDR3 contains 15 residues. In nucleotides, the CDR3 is TGTGCCAGCAGTCTTGGCGGGACCCCGACCGGGGAGCTGTTTTTT. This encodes CASSLGGTPTGELFF. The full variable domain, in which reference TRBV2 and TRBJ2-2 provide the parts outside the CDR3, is EPEVTQTPSHQVTQMGQEVILRCVPISNHLYFYWYRQILGQKVEFLVSFYNNEISEKSEIFDDQFSVERPDGSNFTLKIRSTKLEDSAMYFCASSLGGTPTGELFFGEGSRLTVL.

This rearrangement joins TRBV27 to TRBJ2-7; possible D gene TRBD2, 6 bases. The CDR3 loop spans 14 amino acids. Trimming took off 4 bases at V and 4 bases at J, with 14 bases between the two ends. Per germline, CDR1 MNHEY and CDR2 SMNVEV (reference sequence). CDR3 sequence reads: CASSSPGATYEQYF. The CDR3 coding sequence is TGTGCCAGCAGTTCACCGGGAGCAACGTACGAGCAGTACTTC.

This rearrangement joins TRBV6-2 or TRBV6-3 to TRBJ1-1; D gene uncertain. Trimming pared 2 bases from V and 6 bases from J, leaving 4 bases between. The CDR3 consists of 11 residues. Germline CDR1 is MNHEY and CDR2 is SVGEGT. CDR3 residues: CASSYVAEAFF. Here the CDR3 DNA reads TGTGCCAGCAGTTACGTCGCTGAAGCTTTCTTT.

The CDR3 loop is CASSLGTGTGNTIYF. Here the CDR3 DNA reads TGTGCCAGCAGTTTGGGGACAGGGACTGGAAACACCATATATTTT. V is TRBV28 and J is TRBJ1-3; 9 bases are a match to TRBD1. The germline CDR1 and CDR2 sequences are MDHEN and SYDVKM. The V segment lost 3 bases and the J segment 2 bases; nucleotides outside the gene matches: 2. The CDR3 contains 15 residues.

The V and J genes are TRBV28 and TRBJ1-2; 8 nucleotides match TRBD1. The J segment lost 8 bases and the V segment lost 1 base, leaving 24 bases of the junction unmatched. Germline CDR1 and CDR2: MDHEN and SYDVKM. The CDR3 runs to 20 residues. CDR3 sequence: CASSLYGVPGGPSAPEGYTF. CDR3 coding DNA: TGTGCCAGCAGTTTATATGGCGTTCCAGGGGGCCCATCAGCACCGGAGGGCTACACCTTC.

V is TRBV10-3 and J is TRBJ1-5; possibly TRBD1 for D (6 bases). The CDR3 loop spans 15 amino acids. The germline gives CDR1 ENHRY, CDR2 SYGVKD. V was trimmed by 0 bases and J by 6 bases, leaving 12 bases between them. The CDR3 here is CAISESGGAGQPQHF. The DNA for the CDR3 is TGTGCCATCAGTGAGTCTGGGGGGGCCGGTCAGCCCCAGCATTTT.

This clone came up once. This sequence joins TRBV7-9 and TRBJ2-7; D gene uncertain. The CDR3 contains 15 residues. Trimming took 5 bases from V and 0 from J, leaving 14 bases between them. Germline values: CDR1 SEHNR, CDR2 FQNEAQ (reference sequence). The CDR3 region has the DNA TGTGCCAGCAGCCCCTCGGGTTCAAGCTCCTACGAGCAGTACTTC. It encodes CASSPSGSSSYEQYF. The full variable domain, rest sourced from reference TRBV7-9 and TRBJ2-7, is DTGVSQNPRHKITKRGQNVTFRCDPISEHNRLYWYRQTLGQGPEFLTYFQNEAQLEKSRLLSDRFSAERPKGSFSTLEIQRTEQGDSAMYLCASSPSGSSSYEQYFGPGTRLTVT.

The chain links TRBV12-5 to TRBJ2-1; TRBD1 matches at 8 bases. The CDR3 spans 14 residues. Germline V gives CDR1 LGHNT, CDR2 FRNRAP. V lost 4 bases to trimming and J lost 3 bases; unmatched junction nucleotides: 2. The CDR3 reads CASGSGQGYNEQFF. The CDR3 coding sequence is TGTGCTAGTGGTTCCGGACAGGGCTACAATGAGCAGTTCTTC.

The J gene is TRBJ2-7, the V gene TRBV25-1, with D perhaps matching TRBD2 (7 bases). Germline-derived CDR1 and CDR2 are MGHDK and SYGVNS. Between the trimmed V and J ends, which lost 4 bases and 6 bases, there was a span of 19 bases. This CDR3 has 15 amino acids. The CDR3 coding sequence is TGTGCCAGCAGTGCCCAGAAGGGGGGGAACGGCGAGCAGTACTTC. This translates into CASSAQKGGNGEQYF.